These 6 T cell receptor beta chains were sequenced from one sample in a study of breast tumors, draining lymph nodes, adjacent tissues. MiXCR, applied by TCRdb to the multiplex PCR reads, yields one record per CDR3 protein. Of about 300,000 distinct CDR3 sequences listed, more than 30% are singletons. Samples came from axillary lymph nodes draining the breast cancer. Sequencing was carried out using axillary lymph node tissue. These receptors all come from a female donor with breast cancer. Some clones in this sample may be carry-over from other donors' samples.

The gene calls are TRBV5-1 and TRBJ2-5; 7 nucleotides match TRBD2. The CDR3 has 17 residues. Germline lookup yields CDR1 SGHRS and CDR2 YFSETQ. V shed 4 bases and J 6 bases; nucleotides not matched to a gene: 18. The CDR3 nucleotides are TGCGCCAGCAGCCTGGGAGGGTCGAGCAGGGAGTCGAAGACCCAGTACTTC. Amino acids: CASSLGGSSRESKTQYF.

Many counts were recorded for this clonotype. A single base separates this from a much larger clone, so it may be a read error. The chain couples TRBV20-1 to TRBJ2-1, with TRBD2 matching over 8 bases. The CDR3 is made up of 14 amino acids. From germline, CDR1 is DFQATT and CDR2 SNEGSKA (reference sequence). CDR3 in DNA: TGCAGTGCGTCGAGCGGGAGAGTCTACACTGAGCAGTTCTTC. The encoded protein is CSASSGRVYTEQFF.

In the case of this clonotype: Since a much larger clone is just one base distant, this may be a read error. This sequence joins TRBV11-3 and TRBJ2-2, with 8 bases matching TRBD2. The germline V gene encodes CDR1 SGHNT and CDR2 YENEEA. The CDR3 has 13 amino acids. CDR3 amino acids: CASSRGGTGEPFF. The CDR3 bases are TGTGCCAGCAGCCGGGGGGGGACCGGGGAGCCGTTTTTT.

The V call is TRBV29-1, the J call TRBJ1-4; 7 positions match TRBD1. V was pared by 4 bases and J by 10 bases, with 9 bases of the junction left unmatched. This CDR3 spans 13 amino acids. The germline V gene encodes CDR1 SQVTM and CDR2 ANQGSEA. The CDR3 sequence: CSVGDSKFGKLFF. In DNA form, the CDR3 reads TGCAGCGTTGGGGACAGTAAATTTGGAAAACTGTTTTTT.

This clonotype was detected only a few times. The V call is TRBV6-1, the J call TRBJ2-1, with D maybe TRBD2 (5 bases). The ends were cut back, 6 bases at V and 3 bases at J, with 12 bases in the middle. Per the germline V gene, CDR1 is MNHNS and CDR2 is SASEGT. The CDR3 is 14 residues long. CDR3 amino acids: CASRVASGYNEQFF. The CDR3 bases are TGTGCCAGCAGAGTAGCGAGTGGCTACAATGAGCAGTTCTTC.

There are a few counts of this clonotype. The chain recombines TRBV6-1 with TRBJ2-7; no clear D. Germline lookup yields CDR1 MNHNS and CDR2 SASEGT. The V end lost 1 base, the J end lost 3 bases, and 13 bases lay between the germline ends. CDR3 size: 15 residues. The CDR3 region is CASSEVGMLFYEQYF. CDR3 nucleotides: TGTGCCAGCAGTGAAGTAGGTATGCTCTTCTACGAGCAGTACTTC.